These 18 T cell receptor beta chains share one sample of origin, sequenced in a study of CD8 T cells in ankylosing spondylitis. Points from the study as a whole: Typical of ankylosing spondylitis blood, it appeared, was a TCR beta motif of under 10 highly homologous variants.

For these receptors, no antigen is known. TCRdb reanalysed the 5' RACE reads using MiXCR and keeps one entry per CDR3 protein. The sample yields a few hundred thousand distinct CDR3 sequences, more than 20% seen once. The sequencing sample was made of blood, either unsorted or a sorted T cell fraction (not recorded which). The receptor source for this set is a male donor with ankylosing spondylitis.

This clonotype was counted only a few times. V gene TRBV9 combines with J gene TRBJ1-5; D may be TRBD1 (5 bases). Trimming took off 0 bases at V and 8 bases at J, with 18 bases between the two ends. The CDR3 has 16 amino acids. Germline V gives CDR1 SGDLS, CDR2 YYNGEE. The CDR3 spells CASSVARRRGLEPQHF. DNA of the CDR3: TGTGCCAGCAGCGTAGCGAGGCGGAGGGGATTGGAGCCCCAGCATTTT.

This clonotype was detected only a few times. The chain couples TRBV5-5 to TRBJ2-7; D assignment may be TRBD1 or TRBD2 (6 bases each). CDR3 size: 14 residues. V was clipped by 2 bases and J by 5 bases, with 14 bases between them. Germline-derived CDR1 and CDR2 are SGHKS and YYEKEE (reference sequence). This CDR3 is CASSFDWGANEQYF. The CDR3 nucleotides are TGTGCCAGCAGCTTTGATTGGGGGGCGAACGAGCAGTACTTC.

The gene calls are TRBV28 and TRBJ2-2, with D hard to call. Trimming left V 10 bases short and J 5 bases short, with 20 bases between. Germline lookup yields CDR1 MDHEN and CDR2 SYDVKM. The CDR3 has 15 residues. The CDR3 DNA sequence: TGTGCCACCATAAGGAACCCGACCGGGACCGGGGAGCTGTTTTTT. Translating gives CATIRNPTGTGELFF.

This clonotype has a handful of counts. The V gene is TRBV10-3, the J gene TRBJ1-5; no clear D. V was shortened by 2 bases and J by 0 bases, with 8 bases between the two germline ends. CDR3 length equals 15 residues. Per germline, CDR1 ENHRY and CDR2 SYGVKD. CDR3 in DNA: TGTGCCATCAGTGAGGGTGGACTTAGCAATCAGCCCCAGCATTTT. Translating it yields CAISEGGLSNQPQHF.

This clonotype was observed a handful of times. The chain has TRBV28 and TRBJ1-2, with D possibly TRBD1 on 6 matching bases. V was pared by 10 bases and J by 0 bases, with 18 bases between. The CDR3 totals 15 residues. CDR1 MDHEN and CDR2 SYDVKM come from the germline V gene. The CDR3 nucleotides are TGTGCCACCCCCAGGGGCATGGGCGCTAACTATGGCTACACCTTC. Residues: CATPRGMGANYGYTF.

The CDR3 loop reads CSARIAGYSTDTQYF. CDR3 sequence (DNA): TGCAGTGCTAGAATAGCGGGGTATAGCACAGATACGCAGTATTTT. This chain joins TRBV20-1 and TRBJ2-3; TRBD2 matches at 8 bases. CDR1 is DFQATT, CDR2 SNEGSKA, per germline (reference sequence). This CDR3 has 15 residues. V dropped 2 bases and J dropped 0; count of bases not matched to a gene: 4.

This clonotype has only a few counts. V is TRBV4-2 and J is TRBJ2-7, with D perhaps TRBD1 (5 bases). The CDR3 loop spans 15 amino acids. Deletions cut 0 bases from V and 2 bases from J, with 11 bases between. Per germline, CDR1 LGHNA and CDR2 YNFKEQ. CDR3 loop: CASSQDESGPYEQYF. The CDR3 region has the DNA TGTGCCAGCAGCCAAGATGAGTCAGGGCCCTACGAGCAGTACTTC.

This clonotype was observed a few times. The chain joins TRBV4-3 to TRBJ2-7; D is perhaps TRBD1 or TRBD2 (5 bases each). The germline CDR1 and CDR2 sequences are LGHNA and YSLEER. Trimming pared 0 bases from V and 2 bases from J, leaving 8 bases between. CDR3 length: 14 amino acids. This CDR3 reads CASSQDVGPYEQYF. The CDR3 nucleotides are TGCGCCAGCAGCCAAGATGTGGGACCCTACGAGCAGTACTTC.

The table lists this clonotype with a few counts. The chain links TRBV20-1 to TRBJ1-2; no reliable D call. This CDR3 is built from 16 residues. V lost 3 bases and J 6 bases, leaving 23 bases between the germline ends. Germline values: CDR1 DFQATT, CDR2 SNEGSKA (reference sequence). CDR3 protein: CSASSSEHDLRNGYTF. The CDR3 DNA reads TGCAGTGCTAGTTCATCAGAACACGACCTAAGAAATGGCTACACCTTC.

This clonotype was seen more than once but under ten times. J is TRBJ1-2 and V is TRBV27, with D unresolved. The germline V gene encodes CDR1 MNHEY and CDR2 SMNVEV (reference sequence). This CDR3 has 15 residues. The V end was cut by 6 bases, the J end by 4 bases, with 18 bases between. Written as DNA, the CDR3 is TGTGCCAGCAGAGTGGGGAGGACCCGCTCCTATGGCTACACCTTC. It is translated as CASRVGRTRSYGYTF.

The chain has TRBV3-1 and TRBJ1-2; no clear D. V dropped 0 bases and J dropped 4 bases, with 6 bases sitting between them. CDR1 and CDR2 (germline): LGHDT, YNNKEL (reference sequence). This CDR3 region has 13 residues. CDR3 in amino acids: CASSQDGTYGYTF. In nucleotides, the CDR3 is TGTGCCAGCAGCCAAGACGGTACCTATGGCTACACCTTC.

This clonotype has a single count. The chain carries TRBV12-3 or TRBV12-4 and TRBJ2-5; 8 nucleotides match TRBD1. V trimming: 6 bases; J trimming: 2 bases; junction bases outside the gene matches: 8. CDR3 length: 15 residues. The CDR3 DNA follows: TGTGCCAGCAGCCCGTCCAGGGGGCGTCAAGAGACCCAGTACTTC. Translating gives CASSPSRGRQETQYF.

This clonotype appeared a few times. The chain couples TRBV9 to TRBJ2-3, with TRBD2 as a possible D gene (6 bases). The length of the CDR3 is 15 residues. Germline V CDR1 and CDR2: SGDLS, YYNGEE. V dropped 4 bases and J dropped 0 bases, with 12 bases sitting between them. CDR3 residues: CASSTGGISTDTQYF. Here the CDR3 DNA reads TGTGCCAGCAGCACCGGCGGGATTAGCACAGATACGCAGTATTTT.

The J gene is TRBJ2-5, the V gene TRBV29-1; 8 positions agree with TRBD1. The CDR3 is 14 residues long. V shed 7 bases, J shed 2 bases, and the junction held 9 bases outside the gene matches. Germline V gene lookup returns CDR1 SQVTM and CDR2 ANQGSEA. CDR3 amino acids: CSATPRTGQETQYF. The CDR3 DNA reads as TGCAGCGCAACACCTCGGACAGGGCAAGAGACCCAGTACTTC.

This clonotype occurred a few times. The chain carries TRBV5-1 and TRBJ2-2; 10 nucleotides align to TRBD2. Per germline, CDR1 SGHRS and CDR2 YFSETQ. The junction had 7 bases not matched to a gene; V was cut back by 7 bases and J by 4 bases. The CDR3 is made up of 15 amino acids. This chain's CDR3 is CASASGRVVTGELFF. The CDR3 bases are TGCGCCAGCGCCAGCGGGAGGGTCGTCACCGGGGAGCTGTTTTTT. Looking up the rest from reference TRBV5-1 and TRBJ2-2 gives the full variable domain: KAGVTQTPRYLIKTRGQQVTLSCSPISGHRSVSWYQQTPGQGLQFLFEYFSETQRNKGNFPGRFSGRQFSNSRSEMNVSTLELGDSALYLCASASGRVVTGELFFGEGSRLTVL.

This chain uses TRBV18 with TRBJ1-2; no clear D. CDR3 length: 12 amino acids. Trimming pared 3 bases from V and 6 bases from J, leaving 8 bases between. From germline, CDR1 is KGHSH and CDR2 LQKENI. CDR3 sequence (DNA): TGTGCCAGCTCACCCGGTAAAAATGGCTACACCTTC. Its protein product is CASSPGKNGYTF.

This clonotype was recorded a few times. This rearrangement joins TRBV29-1 to TRBJ2-2; 7 bases map to TRBD2. This CDR3 spans 14 amino acids. Germline trimming cut 4 bases from V and 6 bases from J; bases unmatched to any gene: 8. Germline loops: CDR1 SQVTM, CDR2 ANQGSEA. The CDR3 is CSVAVQGGAGELFF. The CDR3 region has the DNA TGCAGCGTTGCTGTCCAGGGAGGGGCCGGGGAGCTGTTTTTT.

This clonotype showed up just a few times. The chain couples TRBV29-1 to TRBJ2-7; TRBD2 matches 9 bases. The CDR3 extends over 16 amino acids. V shed 4 bases and J 2 bases; nucleotides not matched to a gene: 12. Germline V gene data show CDR1 as SQVTM and CDR2 as ANQGSEA. The CDR3 reads CSVVERFRGRAYEQYF. CDR3 nucleotides: TGCAGCGTTGTGGAAAGGTTCCGCGGGAGGGCCTACGAGCAGTACTTC.